This T cell receptor beta chain was retrieved from a study of identical twins. This clonotype came up a few times. Its antigen is undetermined. One entry per CDR3 protein results from TCRdb running MiXCR on the 5' RACE reads. Found here are 450,000 to 600,000 distinct CDR3 sequences, around 20% of them singletons; the top ten hold 0.45% to 0.5%. In every case, the donor was a healthy Caucasian. Study findings and constraints: Conclusions were based on cross-sectional statistical analysis, without following the same donors.

This sample also appeared in a second study, on yellow fever vaccine responses in identical twins. That paper states: Among the twins, the vaccine T cell response reportedly seemed partly convergent and partly personalized.

Source material: CD4+ T cells sorted from blood. The sequence was collected from a woman in her late teens or twenties in good health.

CDR3 sequence reads: CASTQQENSPLHF. DNA for the CDR3: TGTGCCAGTACGCAACAGGAGAATTCACCCCTCCACTTT. The J gene is TRBJ1-6, the V gene TRBV19, with a weak D call TRBD1 (5 bases). The germline gives CDR1 LNHDA, CDR2 SQIVND (reference sequence). V lost 7 bases to trimming and J lost 7 bases, with 11 bases between them. The CDR3 covers 13 residues. Filled out from reference TRBV19 and TRBJ1-6, the complete variable domain reads DGGITQSPKYLFRKEGQNVTLSCEQNLNHDAMYWYRQDPGQGLRLIYYSQIVNDFQKGDIAEGYSVSREKKESFPLTVTSAQKNPTAFYLCASTQQENSPLHFGNGTRLTVT.